The 14 T cell receptor beta chains below were found in one sample sequenced in a study of response to subunit inactivated influenza vaccine. TCRdb analysed the RT-PCR reads with MiXCR anew, one entry per CDR3 protein. The data hold hundreds of thousands of distinct CDR3 sequences, with approximately 14% observed a single time. Sequenced here: PBMCs from blood, sampled less than 15 days before vaccination. These receptors came from a man in his fifties who received an inactivated influenza vaccine.

This clonotype was recorded a few times. The chain couples TRBV3-1 to TRBJ1-6; D perhaps matches TRBD1 (5 bases). The germline V and J ends were trimmed by 4 bases and 8 bases, with 12 bases remaining between them. The CDR3 spans 14 residues. The V gene's germline CDR1 is LGHDT and CDR2 YNNKEL (reference sequence). The CDR3 sequence: CASSPTAMDSPLHF. The CDR3 DNA follows: TGTGCCAGCAGCCCGACAGCGATGGATTCACCCCTCCACTTT.

About this clonotype: The germline gene is not matched at one end of the junction; a read error may be the cause. DNA for the CDR3: TGTGCCAACAGTTTATGGGACGGTAACTACGAGCAGTACTTC. Translated, it gives CANSLWDGNYEQYF. This chain connects TRBV12-3 or TRBV12-4 to TRBJ2-7; either TRBD1 or TRBD2 may fit D (5 bases each). The CDR3 is made up of 14 amino acids.

This clonotype has ten or more counts. The chain couples TRBV29-1 to TRBJ1-5, with 7 positions matching TRBD1. The CDR3 spans 13 residues. The V segment lost 4 bases and the J segment 7 bases; nucleotides outside the gene matches: 7. Germline V gene data show CDR1 as SQVTM and CDR2 as ANQGSEA. The CDR3 spells CSVGFGGGQPQHF. The CDR3 nucleotides read TGCAGCGTTGGTTTCGGAGGGGGCCAGCCCCAGCATTTT.

This clonotype was picked up a small number of times. The V and J genes are TRBV7-9 and TRBJ2-2; D remains ambiguous. CDR1 and CDR2 from the germline V gene are SEHNR and FQNEAQ (reference sequence). V shed 5 bases and J shed 7 bases, with 8 bases lying between them. The CDR3 has 12 amino acids. Here the CDR3 reads CASSPGLGELFF. The CDR3 DNA follows: TGTGCCAGCAGCCCAGGCCTCGGGGAGCTGTTTTTT.

This clonotype has at least ten counts. V is TRBV15 and J is TRBJ2-3; perhaps TRBD2 as D (6 bases). Trimming left V 4 bases short and J 2 bases short, with 13 bases between. There are 15 residues in the CDR3. In germline, CDR1 is LNHNV, CDR2 YYDKDF (reference sequence). The CDR3 DNA follows: TGTGCCACCAGCAAGGAGCGGGTTCTCACAGATACGCAGTATTTT. It yields the protein CATSKERVLTDTQYF.

This clonotype was recorded at least ten times. The rearrangement joins TRBV10-3 to TRBJ2-1; possible D gene TRBD2, 7 bases. The V end was cut by 11 bases, the J end by 4 bases, with 18 bases between. From germline, CDR1 is ENHRY and CDR2 SYGVKD. CDR3 length: 14 amino acids. The CDR3 nucleotides read TGTGCCTCAGAAGAGGGGGGGGTTTACAATGAGCAGTTCTTC. This translates into CASEEGGVYNEQFF.

A few counts support this clonotype. The chain has TRBV29-1 and TRBJ2-2; 7 nucleotides agree with TRBD2. The CDR3 is 14 amino acids. V gave up 4 bases and J gave up 4 bases; unmatched junction bases: 6. From germline, CDR1 is SQVTM and CDR2 ANQGSEA. The CDR3 DNA reads as TGCAGCGTTGTGGGTAGGGAGGGCACCGGGGAGCTGTTTTTT. Translating gives CSVVGREGTGELFF.

The chain has TRBV5-1 and TRBJ2-3; tentatively, D is TRBD2 (6 bases). Trimming took off 5 bases at V and 3 bases at J, with 16 bases between the two ends. The germline V gene has CDR1 SGHRS and CDR2 YFSETQ. CDR3 size: 15 residues. CDR3 DNA: TGCGCCAGCAGACCCGCTCTTCGGGGGACAGATACGCAGTATTTT. This translates into CASRPALRGTDTQYF. Full variable domain (outside the CDR3, taken from reference TRBV5-1 and TRBJ2-3): KAGVTQTPRYLIKTRGQQVTLSCSPISGHRSVSWYQQTPGQGLQFLFEYFSETQRNKGNFPGRFSGRQFSNSRSEMNVSTLELGDSALYLCASRPALRGTDTQYFGPGTRLTVL.

This clonotype was seen many times. V and J are TRBV28 and TRBJ1-2; D gene ambiguous. Trimming cost V 5 bases and J 0 bases, with 10 bases left between them. Germline CDR1 MDHEN, CDR2 SYDVKM. The CDR3 loop spans 14 amino acids. CDR3 in DNA: TGTGCCAGCAGTGTATTAGATCCTAACTATGGCTACACCTTC. This codes for CASSVLDPNYGYTF.

About this clonotype itself: A much larger clone is a single base away; this may be a read error. The chain uses TRBV24-1 and TRBJ2-2; D may be TRBD2 (5 bases). Germline V gene data show CDR1 as KGHDR and CDR2 as SFDVKD. CDR3 size: 13 residues. CDR3 loop: CATSVHTTGDLFF. DNA of the CDR3: TGTGCCACCAGTGTCCATACCACCGGGGATCTGTTTTTT.

The J gene is TRBJ2-3, the V gene TRBV7-9; D perhaps matches TRBD1 (6 bases). This CDR3 is 15 amino acids long. V shed 4 bases and J shed 2 bases, with 13 bases lying between them. Germline lookup yields CDR1 SEHNR and CDR2 FQNEAQ (reference sequence). In DNA, the CDR3 is TGTGCCAGCAGCTCAACAGGGCCCCCCACAGATACGCAGTATTTT. This codes for CASSSTGPPTDTQYF.

The chain uses TRBV20-1 and TRBJ2-7; TRBD2 agrees at 7 bases. With V trimmed by 6 bases and J by 4 bases, 12 bases remained unmatched. The CDR3 has 14 residues. The germline gives CDR1 DFQATT, CDR2 SNEGSKA (reference sequence). This CDR3 is CSAPVPGGKYEQYF. The DNA of the CDR3 is TGCAGTGCCCCGGTACCGGGAGGAAAATACGAGCAGTACTTC.

V gene TRBV4-1 combines with J gene TRBJ1-4, with 7 bases identical to TRBD1. CDR3 size: 15 residues. Losses at the gene ends were 3 bases for V and 7 bases for J; bases not matched to a gene: 8. Germline V gene sequence: CDR1 MGHRA, CDR2 YSYEKL. The CDR3 nucleotides are TGCGCCAGCAGCCATGTCGACAGGGACGTTGAAAAACTGTTTTTT. Protein sequence: CASSHVDRDVEKLFF.

This clonotype has only a few counts. In nucleotides, the CDR3 is TGTGCCAGCAGCCAAGTCCCCGGGACCCAGTACTTC. Protein: CASSQVPGTQYF. The V gene is TRBV14, the J gene TRBJ2-5; D not certain. In germline, CDR1 is SGHDN, CDR2 FVKESK. The length of the CDR3 is 12 residues. Trimming removed 1 base at V and 7 bases at J, with 7 bases between.